This record looks at one TCR beta chain sequence and its context. Its antigen remains unidentified. This specimen belongs to a study of T cells after yellow fever vaccination. Study results and caveats: On re-exposure, the response was weaker but peaked faster, at day 5 versus 15. High-abundance clonotypes from the bulk population could contaminate FACS-sorted repertoires. Most clones from primary vaccination were detected again post-booster (around 95% CD4, around 88% CD8).

Germline trimming cut 4 bases from V and 5 bases from J; bases unmatched to any gene: 7. CDR1 is SGHRS, CDR2 YFSETQ, per germline. The length of the CDR3 is 15 residues. TCRdb passed the 5' RACE reads through MiXCR, listing each CDR3 protein once. Altogether approximately 70,000 distinct CDR3 sequences are present, over 6.5% being singletons, with the ten largest covering around a third. The rearrangement joins TRBV5-1 to TRBJ2-1; 9 nucleotides match TRBD1. Specimen: CD8+ T cells sorted from PBMCs, collected approximately 40 days after the first yellow fever vaccination. The sequence was obtained from a man aged 18 to 35 who received the YFV17D yellow fever vaccine. As DNA, the CDR3 is TGCGCCAGCAGCCCTACCGGGACAGGGAACAATGAGCAGTTCTTC. The encoded protein is CASSPTGTGNNEQFF. Drawing the rest from reference TRBV5-1 and TRBJ2-1, the complete variable domain is KAGVTQTPRYLIKTRGQQVTLSCSPISGHRSVSWYQQTPGQGLQFLFEYFSETQRNKGNFPGRFSGRQFSNSRSEMNVSTLELGDSALYLCASSPTGTGNNEQFFGPGTRLTVL.